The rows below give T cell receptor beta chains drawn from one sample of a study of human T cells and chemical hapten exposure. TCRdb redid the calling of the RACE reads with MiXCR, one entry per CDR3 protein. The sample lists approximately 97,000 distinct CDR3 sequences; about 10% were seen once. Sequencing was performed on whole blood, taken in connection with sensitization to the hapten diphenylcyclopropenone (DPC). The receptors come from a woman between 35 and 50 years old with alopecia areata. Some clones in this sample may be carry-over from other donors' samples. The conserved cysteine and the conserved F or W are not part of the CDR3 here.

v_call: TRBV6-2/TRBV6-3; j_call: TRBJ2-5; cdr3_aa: ASSYLSPMETQY
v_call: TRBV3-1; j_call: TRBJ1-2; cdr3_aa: ASSQEKGNYGYT
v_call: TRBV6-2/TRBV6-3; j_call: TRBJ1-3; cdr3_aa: ASLARSGNTIY
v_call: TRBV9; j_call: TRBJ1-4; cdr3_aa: ASAGPSGEKLF
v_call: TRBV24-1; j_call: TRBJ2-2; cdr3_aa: ATSDTGTHVTGELF
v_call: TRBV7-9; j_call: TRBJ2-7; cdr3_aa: ASSLAAGVGEQY
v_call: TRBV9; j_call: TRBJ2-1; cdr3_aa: ASSSRPLGGNEQF
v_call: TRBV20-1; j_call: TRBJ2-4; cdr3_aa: SARNSGGAESIQY
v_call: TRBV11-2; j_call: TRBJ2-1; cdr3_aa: ASSLTQTGLNEQF
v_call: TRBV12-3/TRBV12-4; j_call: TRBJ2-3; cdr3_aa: ASSLTSPAQY
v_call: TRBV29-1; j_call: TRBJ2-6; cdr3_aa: SVEGDRAAGANVLT
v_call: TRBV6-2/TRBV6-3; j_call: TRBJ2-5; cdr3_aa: ASSPTRPEETQY
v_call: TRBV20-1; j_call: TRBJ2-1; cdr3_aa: SARESAGRVSYEQF
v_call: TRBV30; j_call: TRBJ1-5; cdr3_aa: AWSVGHENQPQH
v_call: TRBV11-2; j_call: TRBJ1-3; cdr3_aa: ASSLSGLSGNTIY
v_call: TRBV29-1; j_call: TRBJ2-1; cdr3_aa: SVVWRGIFNEQF
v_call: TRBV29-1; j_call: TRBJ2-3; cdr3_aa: SVTPAGVTDTQY
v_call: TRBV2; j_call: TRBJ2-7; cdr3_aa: ASSVTGTYEQY
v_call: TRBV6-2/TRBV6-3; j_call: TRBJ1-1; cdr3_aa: ASSYSPGDPIMNTEAF
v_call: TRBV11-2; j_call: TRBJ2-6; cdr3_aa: ASSSNRQGSSGANVLT
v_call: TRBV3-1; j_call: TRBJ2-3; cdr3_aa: ASSQLAGGDTQY
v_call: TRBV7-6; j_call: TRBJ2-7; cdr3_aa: ASSLAGGSLQQEQY
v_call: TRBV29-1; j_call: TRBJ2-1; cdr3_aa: SVRRTLSSYNEQF
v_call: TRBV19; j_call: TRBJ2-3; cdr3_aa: ASSNIITDTQY
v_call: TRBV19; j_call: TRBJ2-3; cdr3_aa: ASRSEGRDTDTQY
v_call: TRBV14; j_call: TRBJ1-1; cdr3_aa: ASSQRTGWGTEAF
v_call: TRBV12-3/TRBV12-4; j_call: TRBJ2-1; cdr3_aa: ASSPGTTTGSYNEQF
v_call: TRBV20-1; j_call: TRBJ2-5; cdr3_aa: SARDRETQY
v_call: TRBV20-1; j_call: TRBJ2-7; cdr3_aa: SARDDRARDEQY
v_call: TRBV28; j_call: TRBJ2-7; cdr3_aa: ASSILSGDAYEQY
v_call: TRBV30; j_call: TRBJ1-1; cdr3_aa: AWSVRNEAF
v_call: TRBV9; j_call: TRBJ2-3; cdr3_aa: ASSGVPPDTQY
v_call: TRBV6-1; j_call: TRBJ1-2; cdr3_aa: ASSEIGLGPSYGYT
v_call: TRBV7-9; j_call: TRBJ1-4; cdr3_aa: ASSPGSTEGKLF
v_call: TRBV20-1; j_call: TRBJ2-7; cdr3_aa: SARPRTGEHEQY
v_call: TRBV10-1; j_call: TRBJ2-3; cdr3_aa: ASGPGGTGPDTQY
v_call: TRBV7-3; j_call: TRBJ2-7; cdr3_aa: ASSPPRHAICYEQY
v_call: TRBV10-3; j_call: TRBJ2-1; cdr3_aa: AITSGTSGGQGNEQF
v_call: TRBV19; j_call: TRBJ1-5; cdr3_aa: ASSPVDQPQH
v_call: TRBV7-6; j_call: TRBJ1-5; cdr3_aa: ASSLVPATTGNQPQH
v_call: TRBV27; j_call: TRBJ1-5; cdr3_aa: ASSADGHYQPQH
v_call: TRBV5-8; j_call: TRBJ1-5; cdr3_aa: ASSTNQPQH
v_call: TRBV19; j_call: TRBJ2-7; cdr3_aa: ASSIDGTGTNEQY
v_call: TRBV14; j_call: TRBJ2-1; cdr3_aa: ASSQTGGPGEQF
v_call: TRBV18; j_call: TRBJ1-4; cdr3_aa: ASSPVEGRGEKLF
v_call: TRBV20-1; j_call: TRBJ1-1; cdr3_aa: SAPFGGRAF
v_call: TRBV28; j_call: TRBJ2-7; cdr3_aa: ASTSTGFHEQY
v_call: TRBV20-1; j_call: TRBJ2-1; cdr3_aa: SVPINEQF
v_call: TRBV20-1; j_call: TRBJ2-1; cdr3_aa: SARARGSYNEQF
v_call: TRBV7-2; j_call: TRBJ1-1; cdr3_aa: ASSPGPANTEAF
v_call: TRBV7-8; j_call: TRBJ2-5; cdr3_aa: ASSLARGKLQETQY
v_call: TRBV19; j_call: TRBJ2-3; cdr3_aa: ASRGRQGKESTDTQY
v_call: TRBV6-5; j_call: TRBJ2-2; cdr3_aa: ASRPSFARGTGELF